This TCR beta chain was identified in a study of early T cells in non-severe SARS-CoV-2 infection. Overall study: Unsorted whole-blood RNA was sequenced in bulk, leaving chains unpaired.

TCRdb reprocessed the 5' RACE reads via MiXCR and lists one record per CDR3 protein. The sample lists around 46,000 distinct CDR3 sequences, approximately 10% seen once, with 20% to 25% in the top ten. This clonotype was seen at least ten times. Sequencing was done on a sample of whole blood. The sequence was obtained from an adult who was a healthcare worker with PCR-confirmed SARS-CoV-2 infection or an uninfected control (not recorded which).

CDR3 nucleotides: TGTGCCAGTACTTCACTCTCTGGGGCCAACGTCCTGACTTTC. Its protein is CASTSLSGANVLTF. The rearrangement uses TRBV19 and TRBJ2-6; D gene uncertain. This CDR3 region has 14 residues. Germline V gene data show CDR1 as LNHDA and CDR2 as SQIVND (reference sequence). V was shortened by 7 bases and J by 0 bases, with 7 bases between the two germline ends. The whole variable domain, filled in from reference TRBV19 and TRBJ2-6, reads DGGITQSPKYLFRKEGQNVTLSCEQNLNHDAMYWYRQDPGQGLRLIYYSQIVNDFQKGDIAEGYSVSREKKESFPLTVTSAQKNPTAFYLCASTSLSGANVLTFGAGSRLTVL.